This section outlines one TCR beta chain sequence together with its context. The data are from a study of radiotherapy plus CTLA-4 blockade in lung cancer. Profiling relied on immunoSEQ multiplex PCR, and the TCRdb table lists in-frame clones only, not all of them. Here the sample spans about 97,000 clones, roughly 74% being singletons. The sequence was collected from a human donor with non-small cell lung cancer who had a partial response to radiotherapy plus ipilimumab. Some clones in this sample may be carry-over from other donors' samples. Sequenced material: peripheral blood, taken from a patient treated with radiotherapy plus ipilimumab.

In nucleotides, the CDR3 is TGTGCCAGCAGCTTAGCGGCGGGAAATGGCGTAGGCTACACCTTC. Translation gives CASSLAAGNGVGYTF. This rearrangement joins TRBV7-2 to TRBJ1-2; D is unresolved. V was clipped by 0 bases and J by 8 bases, with 16 bases between them. Germline loops: CDR1 SGHTA, CDR2 FQGNSA. This CDR3 has 15 amino acids.